Listed here is a single TCR beta chain. Original processing methods: Reference gene primer amplification gave estimated nucleated cell counts. Assay: immunoSEQ multiplex PCR; the TCRdb copy retains only in-frame clones and omits some. V and J calls and clone size are given by that table; D and trimming were obtained from the DNA. The sample yields about 130,000 clones, around 81% seen once. The sample originates from a study of blood T cell repertoires in COVID-19. In the study overall: Sites in the United States, Italy and Spain provided acute and convalescent COVID-19 samples.

The clonotype originates from a man aged 40-50 years with active or convalescent COVID-19. The source material was peripheral blood.

DNA of the CDR3: TGTGCCGGGAGAGGGTCCCCGGGCACTGAAGCTTTCTTT. Its translation: CAGRGSPGTEAFF. The chain recombines TRBV2 with TRBJ1-1; no clear D. V was pared by 11 bases and J by 4 bases, with 17 bases between. CDR3 size: 13 residues. Germline assignment: CDR1 SNHLY and CDR2 FYNNEI.